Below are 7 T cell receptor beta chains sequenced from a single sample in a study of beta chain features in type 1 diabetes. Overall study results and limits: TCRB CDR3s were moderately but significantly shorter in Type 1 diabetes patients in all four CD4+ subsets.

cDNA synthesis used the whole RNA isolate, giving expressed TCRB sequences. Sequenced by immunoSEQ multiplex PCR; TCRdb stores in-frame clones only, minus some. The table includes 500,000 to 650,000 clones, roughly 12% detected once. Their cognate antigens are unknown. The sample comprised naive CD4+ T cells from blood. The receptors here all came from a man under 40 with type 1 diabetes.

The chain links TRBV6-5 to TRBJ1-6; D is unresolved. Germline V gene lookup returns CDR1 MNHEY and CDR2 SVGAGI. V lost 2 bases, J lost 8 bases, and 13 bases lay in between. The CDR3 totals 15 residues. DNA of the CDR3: TGTGCCAGCAGTTACCTCGGACGTCCGGATTCACCCCTCCACTTT. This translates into CASSYLGRPDSPLHF.

The DNA of the CDR3 is TGTGCCAGCAGCGTAGCTGAGGGTACTCTCTATGGCTACACCTTC. As protein: CASSVAEGTLYGYTF. The chain carries TRBV9 and TRBJ1-2; D not certain. Germline CDR1 is SGDLS and CDR2 is YYNGEE. With 0 bases removed from V and 4 bases from J, the gap between germline ends came to 13 bases. CDR3 length equals 15 residues.

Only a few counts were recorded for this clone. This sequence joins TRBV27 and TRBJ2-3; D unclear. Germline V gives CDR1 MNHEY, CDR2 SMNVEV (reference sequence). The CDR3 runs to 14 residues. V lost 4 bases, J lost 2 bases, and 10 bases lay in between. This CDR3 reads CASSSSSDTDTQYF. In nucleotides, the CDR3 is TGTGCCAGCAGTTCATCGTCGGACACAGATACGCAGTATTTT.

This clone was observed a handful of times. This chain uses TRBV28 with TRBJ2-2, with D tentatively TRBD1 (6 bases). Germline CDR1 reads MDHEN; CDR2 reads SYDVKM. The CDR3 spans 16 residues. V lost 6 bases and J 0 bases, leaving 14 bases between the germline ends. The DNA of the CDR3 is TGTGCCAGCAGCTATCGGGGACACCCGAACACCGGGGAGCTGTTTTTT. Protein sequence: CASSYRGHPNTGELFF.

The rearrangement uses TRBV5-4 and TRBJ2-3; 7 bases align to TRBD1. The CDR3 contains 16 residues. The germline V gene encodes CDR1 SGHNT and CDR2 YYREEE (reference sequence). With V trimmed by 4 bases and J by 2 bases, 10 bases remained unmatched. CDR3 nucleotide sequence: TGTGCCAGCAGCCGAGCGACAGGGCGTTCCACAGATACGCAGTATTTT. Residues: CASSRATGRSTDTQYF.

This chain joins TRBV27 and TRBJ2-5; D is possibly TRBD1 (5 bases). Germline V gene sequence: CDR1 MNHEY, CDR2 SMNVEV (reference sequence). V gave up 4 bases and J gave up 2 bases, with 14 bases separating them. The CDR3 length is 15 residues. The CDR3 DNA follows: TGTGCCAGCAGTTCTTGGACAAACGGGCAAGAGACCCAGTACTTC. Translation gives CASSSWTNGQETQYF.

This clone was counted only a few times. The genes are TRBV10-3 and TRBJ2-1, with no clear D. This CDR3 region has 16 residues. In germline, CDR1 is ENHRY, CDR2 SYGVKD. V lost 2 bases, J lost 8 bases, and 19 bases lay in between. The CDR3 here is CAISERAGLVIDEQFF. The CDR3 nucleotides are TGTGCCATCAGTGAGCGGGCCGGGTTGGTGATCGATGAGCAGTTCTTC.